This TCR beta chain was observed in a study of beta chain features in type 1 diabetes. Regarding the study as a whole: When Type 1 diabetes patients were examined, their TCRB CDR3s proved moderately but significantly shorter in all four CD4+ subsets.

V dropped 6 bases and J dropped 2; count of bases not matched to a gene: 4. CDR1 and CDR2 (germline): SQVTM, ANQGSEA. The length of the CDR3 is 13 residues. Only a few counts were recorded for this clone. The antigen remains undetermined. Expressed TCRB transcripts were sequenced because the entire RNA isolate underwent reverse transcription. Assay: immunoSEQ multiplex PCR; the TCRdb copy retains only in-frame clones and omits some. The sample consists of 330,000 or so clones, roughly 12% of them appearing once. V and J are TRBV29-1 and TRBJ1-5, with 7 bases that match TRBD1. Sequenced input: naive CD4+ T cells from blood. This TCR was recovered from a woman aged 18-29 years with type 1 diabetes. The CDR3 spells CSVSGTGNQPQHF. CDR3 in DNA: TGCAGCGTGTCCGGGACAGGCAATCAGCCCCAGCATTTT.